This is a list of T cell receptor beta chains from one sample in a study of technical replicates of blood from a handful of donors. Sequenced by immunoSEQ multiplex PCR; TCRdb stores in-frame clones only, minus some. The table lists approximately 76,000 clones, around 90% of them singletons. The sample was T cells isolated from PBMCs. The receptors here all came from a human donor in good health. The CDR3 runs from the conserved cysteine through the conserved F or W. Each record gives: J gene, V gene, D gene, clone size, CDR3 DNA, CDR3 protein. The D gene is left open where the match is weak. Clone size is stated in some rows and not others, as once, few, many or a class when expanded.

TRBJ1-2 TRBV27 - - TGTGCCAGCAGCCGATCCGGGGGGCAAAGCTATGGCTACACCTTC CASSRSGGQSYGYTF
TRBJ2-7 TRBV6-1 - - TGTGCCAGCAGCGGAGGCAGTAGACTCTACGAGCAGTACTTC CASSGGSRLYEQYF
TRBJ2-7 TRBV30 TRBD1 - TGTGCCTGGGATCTGACAGGGGGTTCCTACGAGCAGTACTTC CAWDLTGGSYEQYF
TRBJ2-2 TRBV5-1 - - TGCGCCAGCAGCTTGGCCGAGGGCGCCGGGGAGCTGTTTTTT CASSLAEGAGELFF
TRBJ1-5 TRBV27 TRBD1 - TGTGCCAGCAGCCGACATCTAGGGGGCGGGCAGCCCCAGCATTTT CASSRHLGGGQPQHF
TRBJ1-2 TRBV7-9 - - TGTGCCAGCAGCGGAGAGGGACTGGGAAACTATGGCTACACCTTC CASSGEGLGNYGYTF
TRBJ1-1 TRBV28 TRBD1 - TGTGCCAGCACCCCAGGACAGGGATACACTGAAGCTTTCTTT CASTPGQGYTEAFF
TRBJ1-1 TRBV2 TRBD1 few TGTGCCAGCAGCAGGGGGCGAGCTTTCTTT CASSRGRAFF
TRBJ2-2 TRBV5-1 TRBD1 - TGCGCCAGCAGCTCCGGACAGGGGAACACCGGGGAGCTGTTTTTT CASSSGQGNTGELFF
TRBJ2-1 TRBV6-1 TRBD2 - TGTGCCAGCATTCTTGGGGGAGGGAGGTACAATGAGCAGTTCTTC CASILGGGRYNEQFF
TRBJ1-2 TRBV2 - - TGTGCCAGCACCGACAGGACGAGGGGCTACACCTTC CASTDRTRGYTF
TRBJ1-2 TRBV7-9 - few TGTGCCAGCAGCTTAGTCAACCCCGGGACATATGGCTACACCTTC CASSLVNPGTYGYTF
TRBJ2-7 TRBV19 - - TGTGCCAGTAGTGGGGGGAACTCCTACGAGCAGTACTTC CASSGGNSYEQYF
TRBJ2-2 TRBV28 - - TGTGCCAGCAGTCCCCCTCTAAGCGGGACAACCGGGGAGCTGTTTTTT CASSPPLSGTTGELFF
TRBJ2-7 TRBV7-6 - - TGTGCCAGCAGCTTAGCGGCCCGGGGGACCGAGCAGTACTTC CASSLAARGTEQYF
TRBJ2-1 TRBV2 TRBD2 - TGTGCCAGCAGGAACCTAGCGGGGGGGAACAATGAGCAGTTCTTC CASRNLAGGNNEQFF
TRBJ1-3 TRBV7-2 - - TGTGCCAGCAGCTTGGTATCAGGGGGAAACACCATATATTTT CASSLVSGGNTIYF
TRBJ1-5 TRBV6-1 - - TGTGCCAGCAGGCCCGGACAGAATCAGCCCCAGCATTTT CASRPGQNQPQHF
TRBJ2-5 TRBV7-2 TRBD2 - TGTGCCAGCAGCCTTAGGACTAGCGGGAGAAAAGGCGGTGAGACCCAGTACTTC CASSLRTSGRKGGETQYF
TRBJ1-4 TRBV25-1 - - TGTGCCAGCAGTGACCTTCGGCGCCCAGCGGAAAAACTGTTTTTT CASSDLRRPAEKLFF
TRBJ2-1 TRBV6-5 - - TGTGCCAGCAGTTCAATGGGAGATGAGCAGTTCTTC CASSSMGDEQFF
TRBJ2-1 TRBV29-1 TRBD1 once TGCAGCGTAGCCAAGGCAGGGGGCGATAACTCCTACAATGAGCAGTTCTTC CSVAKAGGDNSYNEQFF
TRBJ2-5 TRBV20-1 - - TGCAGTGCTAGACTAGCGTTGACCCAGTACTTC CSARLALTQYF
TRBJ1-5 TRBV27 TRBD1 - TGTGCCAGCAGATACACAGGGGCGCAAATCAATCAGCCCCAGCATTTT CASRYTGAQINQPQHF
TRBJ2-5 TRBV6-4 TRBD2 - TGTGCCAGCAGTGCCTCCGGGACTAGCAGACAAGAGACCCAGTACTTC CASSASGTSRQETQYF
TRBJ1-1 TRBV9 TRBD1 - TGTGCCAGCAGCGAATTAGGGACAGTTGCTTTCTTT CASSELGTVAFF
TRBJ2-1 TRBV9 TRBD2 - TGTGCCAGCAGCGTAGAGAGCGGGAGTTTCAATGAGCAGTTCTTC CASSVESGSFNEQFF
TRBJ2-7 TRBV5-1 - - TGCGCCAGCAGCTCGAGATCCAGGGGCGAGCAGTACTTC CASSSRSRGEQYF
TRBJ2-2 TRBV19 - - TGTGCCAGTAGTATTGGGCAGAACACCGGGGAGCTGTTTTTT CASSIGQNTGELFF
TRBJ2-1 TRBV5-1 - - TGCGCCAGCAGCTTGGGTAGAACCAATGAGCAGTTCTTC CASSLGRTNEQFF